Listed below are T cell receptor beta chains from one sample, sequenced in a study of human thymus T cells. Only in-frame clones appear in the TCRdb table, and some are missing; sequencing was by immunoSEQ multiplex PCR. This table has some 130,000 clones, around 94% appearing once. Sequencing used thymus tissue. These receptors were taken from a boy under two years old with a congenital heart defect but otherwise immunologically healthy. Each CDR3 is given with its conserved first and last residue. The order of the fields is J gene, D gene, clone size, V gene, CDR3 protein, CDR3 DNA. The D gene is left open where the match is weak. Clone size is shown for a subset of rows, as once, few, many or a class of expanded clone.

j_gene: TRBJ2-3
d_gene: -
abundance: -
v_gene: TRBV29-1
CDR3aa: CSGNYGDTQYF
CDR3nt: TGCAGCGGGAACTATGGAGATACGCAGTATTTT

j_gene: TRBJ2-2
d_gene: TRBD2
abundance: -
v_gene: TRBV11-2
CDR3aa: CASSLASGAGELFF
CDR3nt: TGTGCCAGCAGCTTAGCCAGCGGGGCCGGGGAGCTGTTTTTT

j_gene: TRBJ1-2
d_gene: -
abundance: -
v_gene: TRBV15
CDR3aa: CATSREGLGRGSYGYTF
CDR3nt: TGTGCCACCAGCAGAGAGGGTCTGGGAAGAGGTAGCTATGGCTACACCTTC

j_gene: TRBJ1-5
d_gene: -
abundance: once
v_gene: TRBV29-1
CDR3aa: CSVRGGRVPLSQPQHF
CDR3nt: TGCAGCGTTCGAGGAGGGAGGGTCCCCCTTAGTCAGCCCCAGCATTTT

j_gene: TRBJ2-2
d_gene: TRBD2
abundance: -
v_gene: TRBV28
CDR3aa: CASSLELAGLTPNTGELFF
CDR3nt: TGTGCCAGCAGTTTGGAACTAGCGGGCTTAACTCCGAACACCGGGGAGCTGTTTTTT

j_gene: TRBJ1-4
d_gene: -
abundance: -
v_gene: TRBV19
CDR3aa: CASSLDRANEKLFF
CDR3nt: TGTGCCAGTAGCCTGGACAGAGCTAATGAAAAACTGTTTTTT

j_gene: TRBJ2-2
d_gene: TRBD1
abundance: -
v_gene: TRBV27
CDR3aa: CASSSNFHRGTGELFF
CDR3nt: TGTGCCAGCAGTTCGAATTTCCACAGGGGGACCGGGGAGCTGTTTTTT

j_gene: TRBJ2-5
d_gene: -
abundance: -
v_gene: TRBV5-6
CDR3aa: CASSLENLGGPGRETQYF
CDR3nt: TGTGCCAGCAGCTTGGAAAATTTGGGGGGTCCGGGTCGGGAGACCCAGTACTTC

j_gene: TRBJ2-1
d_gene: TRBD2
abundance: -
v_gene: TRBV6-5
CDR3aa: CASTDWGGNEQFF
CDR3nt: TGTGCCAGCACCGACTGGGGGGGTAATGAGCAGTTCTTC

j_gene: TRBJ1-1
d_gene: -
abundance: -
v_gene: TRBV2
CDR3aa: CASSGAAEAFF
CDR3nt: TGTGCCAGCAGTGGGGCGGCTGAAGCTTTCTTT

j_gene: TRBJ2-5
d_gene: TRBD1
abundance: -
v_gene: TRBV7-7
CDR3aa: CASSPHKRTTGWWETQYF
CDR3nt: TGTGCTAGCAGCCCACACAAAAGGACGACAGGGTGGTGGGAGACCCAGTACTTC

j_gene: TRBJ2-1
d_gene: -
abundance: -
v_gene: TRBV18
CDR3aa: CASSPPSREQFF
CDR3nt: TGTGCCAGCTCACCACCGTCCAGAGAGCAGTTCTTC

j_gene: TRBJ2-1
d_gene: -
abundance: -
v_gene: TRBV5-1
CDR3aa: CASSQMGVIGENEQFF
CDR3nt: TGCGCCAGCAGCCAGATGGGGGTAATTGGGGAAAATGAGCAGTTCTTC

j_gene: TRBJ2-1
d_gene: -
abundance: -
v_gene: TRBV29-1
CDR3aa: CSVEGAGPGYNEQFF
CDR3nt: TGCAGCGTTGAAGGCGCGGGGCCGGGCTACAATGAGCAGTTCTTC

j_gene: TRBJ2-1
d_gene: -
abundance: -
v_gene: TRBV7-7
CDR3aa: CASSPINNEQFF
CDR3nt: TGTGCTAGCAGCCCGATCAACAATGAGCAGTTCTTC

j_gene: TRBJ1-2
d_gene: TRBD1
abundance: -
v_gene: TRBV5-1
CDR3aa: CASSPGQGSYGYTF
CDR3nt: TGCGCCAGCAGCCCGGGACAGGGGTCCTATGGCTACACCTTC

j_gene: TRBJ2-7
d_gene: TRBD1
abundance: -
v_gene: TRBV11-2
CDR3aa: CASSLATGTGDYEQYF
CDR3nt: TGTGCCAGCAGCTTAGCTACCGGGACAGGGGACTACGAGCAGTACTTC

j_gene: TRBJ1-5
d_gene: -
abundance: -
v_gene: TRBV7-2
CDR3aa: CASSFQGSNQPQHF
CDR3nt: TGTGCCAGCAGCTTCCAGGGTAGCAATCAGCCCCAGCATTTT

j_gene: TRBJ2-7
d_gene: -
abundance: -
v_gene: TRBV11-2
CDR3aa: CASSSSWARGDPYEQYF
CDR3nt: TGTGCCAGCAGCTCAAGTTGGGCAAGGGGAGACCCCTACGAGCAGTACTTC

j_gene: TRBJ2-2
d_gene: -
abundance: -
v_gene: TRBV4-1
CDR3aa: CASSRQEGGGELFF
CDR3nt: TGCGCCAGCAGCCGCCAGGAGGGCGGCGGGGAGCTGTTTTTT

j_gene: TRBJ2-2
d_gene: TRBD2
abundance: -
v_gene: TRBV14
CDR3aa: CASSQEAGNADTGELFF
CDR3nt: TGTGCCAGCAGCCAAGAAGCGGGGAACGCGGACACCGGGGAGCTGTTTTTT

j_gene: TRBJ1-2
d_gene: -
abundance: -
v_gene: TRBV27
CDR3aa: CASSLMPGGGYTF
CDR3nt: TGTGCCAGCAGTTTAATGCCTGGGGGTGGCTACACCTTC

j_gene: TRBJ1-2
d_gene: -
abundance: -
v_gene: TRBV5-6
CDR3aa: CASSLAGQGIYYGYTF
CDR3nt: TGTGCCAGCAGCTTGGCCGGGCAGGGTATCTACTATGGCTACACCTTC

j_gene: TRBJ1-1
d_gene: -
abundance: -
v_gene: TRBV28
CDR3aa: CASSLVRSNTEAFF
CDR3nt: TGTGCCAGCAGTTTGGTGCGATCGAACACTGAAGCTTTCTTT

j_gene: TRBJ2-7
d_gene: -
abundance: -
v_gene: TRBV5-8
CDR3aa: CASSLVYGSYEQYF
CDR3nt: TGTGCCAGCAGCTTGGTGTACGGTTCCTACGAGCAGTACTTC

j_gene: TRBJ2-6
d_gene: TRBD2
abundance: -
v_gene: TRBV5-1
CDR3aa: CASSFGGRGANVLTF
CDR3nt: TGCGCCAGCAGCTTTGGCGGGAGGGGGGCCAACGTCCTGACTTTC

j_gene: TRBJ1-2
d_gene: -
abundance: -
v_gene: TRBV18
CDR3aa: CASSPTVESYGYTF
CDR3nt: TGTGCCAGCTCACCAACCGTGGAGTCCTATGGCTACACCTTC

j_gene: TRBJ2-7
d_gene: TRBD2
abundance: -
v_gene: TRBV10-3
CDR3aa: CAISREGSGELSTYEQYF
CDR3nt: TGTGCCATCAGTAGGGAAGGTAGCGGGGAACTCTCCACCTACGAGCAGTACTTC

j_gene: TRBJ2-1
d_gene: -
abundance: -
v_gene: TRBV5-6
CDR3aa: CASSLGEGPHNEQFF
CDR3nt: TGTGCCAGCAGCTTGGGAGAGGGCCCGCACAATGAGCAGTTCTTC

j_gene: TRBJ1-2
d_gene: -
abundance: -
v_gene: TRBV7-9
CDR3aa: CASNGPGEEGYTF
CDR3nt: TGTGCCAGCAACGGTCCAGGGGAGGAAGGCTACACCTTC

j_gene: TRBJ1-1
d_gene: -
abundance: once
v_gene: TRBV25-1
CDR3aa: CASSENLPDTEAFF
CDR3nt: TGTGCCAGCAGTGAAAATCTCCCGGACACTGAAGCTTTCTTT

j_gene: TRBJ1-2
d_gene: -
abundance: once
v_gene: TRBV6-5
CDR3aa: CASSSRRAWAGYTF
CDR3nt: TGTGCCAGCAGTTCTCGACGGGCGTGGGCTGGCTACACCTTC

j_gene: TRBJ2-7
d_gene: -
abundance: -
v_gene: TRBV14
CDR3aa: CASSKGDNSYEQYF
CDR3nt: TGTGCCAGCAGCAAGGGGGACAACTCCTACGAGCAGTACTTC

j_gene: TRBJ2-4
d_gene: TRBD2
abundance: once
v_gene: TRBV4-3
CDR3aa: CASSQGPPGTSFPKNIQYF
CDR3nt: TGCGCCAGCAGCCAAGGCCCCCCCGGGACTAGTTTTCCCAAAAACATTCAGTACTTC

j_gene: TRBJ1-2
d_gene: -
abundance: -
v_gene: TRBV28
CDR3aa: CASSFRTSYGYTF
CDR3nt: TGTGCCAGCAGTTTTCGGACCTCATATGGCTACACCTTC

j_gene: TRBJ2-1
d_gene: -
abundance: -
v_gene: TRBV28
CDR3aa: CASSLIPPGTHSYNEQFF
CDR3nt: TGTGCCAGCAGTCTTATCCCCCCCGGGACACACTCCTACAATGAGCAGTTCTTC

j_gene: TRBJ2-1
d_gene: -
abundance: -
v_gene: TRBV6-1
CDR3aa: CASSDTTGSHTNEQFF
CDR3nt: TGTGCCAGCAGTGACACGACGGGGTCACACACCAATGAGCAGTTCTTC

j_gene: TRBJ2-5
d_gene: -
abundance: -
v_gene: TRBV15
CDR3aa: CATSRDRETQYF
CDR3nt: TGTGCCACCAGCAGAGATAGGGAGACCCAGTACTTC

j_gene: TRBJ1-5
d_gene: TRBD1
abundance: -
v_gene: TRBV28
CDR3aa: CASSPGQGNQPQHF
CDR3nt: TGTGCCAGCAGCCCCGGACAGGGGAATCAGCCCCAGCATTTT

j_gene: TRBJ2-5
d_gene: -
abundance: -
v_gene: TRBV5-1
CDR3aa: CASRGVQETQYF
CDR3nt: TGCGCCAGCAGGGGTGTACAAGAGACCCAGTACTTC

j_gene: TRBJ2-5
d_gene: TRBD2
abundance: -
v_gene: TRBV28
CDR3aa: CASSLGLAGGRETQYF
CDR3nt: TGTGCCAGCAGTTTAGGACTAGCGGGGGGGCGGGAGACCCAGTACTTC

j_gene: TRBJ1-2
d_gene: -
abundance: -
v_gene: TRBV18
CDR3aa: CASSPSVYGYTF
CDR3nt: TGTGCCAGCTCACCGAGTGTGTATGGCTACACCTTC

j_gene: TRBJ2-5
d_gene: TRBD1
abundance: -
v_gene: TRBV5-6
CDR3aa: CASRITQGVQETQYF
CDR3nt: TGTGCCAGCAGAATAACCCAGGGGGTCCAAGAGACCCAGTACTTC

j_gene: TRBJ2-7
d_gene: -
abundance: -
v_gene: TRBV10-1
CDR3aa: CASSESWAHEQYF
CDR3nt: TGCGCCAGCAGTGAGTCCTGGGCCCACGAGCAGTACTTC

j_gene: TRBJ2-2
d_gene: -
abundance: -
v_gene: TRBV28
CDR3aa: CASSLHRGGELFF
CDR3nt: TGTGCCAGCAGTTTACACCGCGGCGGGGAGCTGTTTTTT

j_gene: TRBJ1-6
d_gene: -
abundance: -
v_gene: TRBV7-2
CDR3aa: CASSLAGKAGHTLHF
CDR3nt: TGTGCCAGCAGCTTAGCCGGAAAGGCGGGGCACACCCTCCACTTT

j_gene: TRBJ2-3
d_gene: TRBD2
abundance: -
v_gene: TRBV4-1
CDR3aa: CASSQDTSGLDTQYF
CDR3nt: TGCGCCAGCAGCCAAGACACTAGCGGTTTAGATACGCAGTATTTT

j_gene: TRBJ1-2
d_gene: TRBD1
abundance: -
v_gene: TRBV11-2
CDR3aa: CASSFSGRGYDDYGYTF
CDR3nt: TGTGCCAGCAGCTTCTCTGGCAGGGGGTATGACGACTATGGCTACACCTTC

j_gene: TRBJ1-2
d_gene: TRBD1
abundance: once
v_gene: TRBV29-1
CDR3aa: CSLSTGVRTNYGYTF
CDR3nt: TGCAGCTTGTCGACAGGGGTAAGAACTAACTATGGCTACACCTTC

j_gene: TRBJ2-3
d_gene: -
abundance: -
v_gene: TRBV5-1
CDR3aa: CASSPHLGGTGTDTQYF
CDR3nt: TGCGCCAGCAGCCCGCACCTAGGTGGCACGGGCACAGATACGCAGTATTTT

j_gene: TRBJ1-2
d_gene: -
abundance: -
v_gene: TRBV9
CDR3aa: CASSDNSTYGYTF
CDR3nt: TGTGCCAGCAGCGACAACTCGACCTATGGCTACACCTTC

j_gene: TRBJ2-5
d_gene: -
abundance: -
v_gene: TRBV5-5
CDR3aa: CASSLPPLQGIRETQYF
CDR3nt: TGTGCCAGCAGCTTGCCCCCTTTACAGGGCATAAGGGAGACCCAGTACTTC